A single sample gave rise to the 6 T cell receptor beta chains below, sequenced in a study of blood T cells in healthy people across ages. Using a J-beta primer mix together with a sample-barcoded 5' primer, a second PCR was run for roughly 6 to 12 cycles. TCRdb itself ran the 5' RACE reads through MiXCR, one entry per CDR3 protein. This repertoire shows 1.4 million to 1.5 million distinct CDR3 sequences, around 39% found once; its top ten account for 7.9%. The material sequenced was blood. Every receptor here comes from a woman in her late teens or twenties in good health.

The CDR3 is CSARDGGKASGNTIYF. Here the CDR3 DNA reads TGCAGTGCTAGAGATGGCGGAAAGGCCTCTGGAAACACCATATATTTT. The chain has TRBV20-1 and TRBJ1-3; no clear D gene. The CDR3 runs 16 residues. The germline V and J ends were trimmed by 0 bases and 0 bases, with 12 bases remaining between them. Germline V gene lookup returns CDR1 DFQATT and CDR2 SNEGSKA (reference sequence).

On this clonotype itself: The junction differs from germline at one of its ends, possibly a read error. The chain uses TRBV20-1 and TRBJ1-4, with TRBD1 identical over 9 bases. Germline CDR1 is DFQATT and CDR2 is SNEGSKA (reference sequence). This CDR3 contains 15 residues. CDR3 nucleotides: TGCAGTGCTAGCAGGACAGGGGCTACTAATGAAAACCTGTTTTTT. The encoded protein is CSASRTGATNENLFF.

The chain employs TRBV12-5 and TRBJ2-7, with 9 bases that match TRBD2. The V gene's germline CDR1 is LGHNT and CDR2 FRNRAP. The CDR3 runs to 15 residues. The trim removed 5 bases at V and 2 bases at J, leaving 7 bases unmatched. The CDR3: CASGPQLAGPYEQYF. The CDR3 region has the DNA TGTGCTAGTGGTCCACAACTAGCGGGCCCCTACGAGCAGTACTTC.

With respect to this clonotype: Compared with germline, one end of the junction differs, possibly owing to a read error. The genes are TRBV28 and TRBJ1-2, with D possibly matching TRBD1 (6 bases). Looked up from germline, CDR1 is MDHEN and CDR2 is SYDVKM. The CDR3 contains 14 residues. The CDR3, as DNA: TGTGCCGGCAGTTTGGGGGCAGTCAACTATGGCTACACCTTC. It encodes CAGSLGAVNYGYTF.

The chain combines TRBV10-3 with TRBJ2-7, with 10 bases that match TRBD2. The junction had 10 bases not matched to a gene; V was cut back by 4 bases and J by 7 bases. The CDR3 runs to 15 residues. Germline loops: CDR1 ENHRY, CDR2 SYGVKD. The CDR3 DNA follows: TGTGCCATCAGTGCCGGACTAGCGGAGAACAATGAGCAGTACTTC. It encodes CAISAGLAENNEQYF.

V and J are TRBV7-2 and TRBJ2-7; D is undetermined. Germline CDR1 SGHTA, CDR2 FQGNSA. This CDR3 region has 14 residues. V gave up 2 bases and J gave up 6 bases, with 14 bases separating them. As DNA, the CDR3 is TGTGCCAGCAGCTTATCTGGATTCCCCGGCGAGCAGTACTTC. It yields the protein CASSLSGFPGEQYF.